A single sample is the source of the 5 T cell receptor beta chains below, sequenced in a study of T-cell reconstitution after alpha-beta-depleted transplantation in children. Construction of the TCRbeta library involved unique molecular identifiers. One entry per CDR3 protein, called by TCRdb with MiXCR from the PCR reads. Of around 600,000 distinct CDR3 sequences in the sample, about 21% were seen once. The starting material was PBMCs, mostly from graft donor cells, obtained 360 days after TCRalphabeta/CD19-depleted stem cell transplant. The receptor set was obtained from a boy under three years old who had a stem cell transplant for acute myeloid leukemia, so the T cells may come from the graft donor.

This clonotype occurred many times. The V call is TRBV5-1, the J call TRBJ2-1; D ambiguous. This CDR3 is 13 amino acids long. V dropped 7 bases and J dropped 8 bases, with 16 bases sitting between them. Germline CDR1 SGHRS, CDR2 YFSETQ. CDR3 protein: CASCRPRLDEQFF. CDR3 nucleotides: TGCGCCAGCTGCCGTCCACGGTTGGATGAGCAGTTCTTC. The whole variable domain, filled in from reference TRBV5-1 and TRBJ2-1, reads KAGVTQTPRYLIKTRGQQVTLSCSPISGHRSVSWYQQTPGQGLQFLFEYFSETQRNKGNFPGRFSGRQFSNSRSEMNVSTLELGDSALYLCASCRPRLDEQFFGPGTRLTVL.

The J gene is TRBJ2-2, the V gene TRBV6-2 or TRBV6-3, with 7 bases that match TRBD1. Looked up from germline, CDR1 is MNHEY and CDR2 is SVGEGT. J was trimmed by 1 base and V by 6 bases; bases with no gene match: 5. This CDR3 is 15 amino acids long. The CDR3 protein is CASSRSGGNTGELFF. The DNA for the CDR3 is TGTGCCAGCAGCCGATCAGGGGGGAACACCGGGGAGCTGTTTTTT.

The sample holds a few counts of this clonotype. The CDR3 DNA reads TGCAGTGCTATGCTAGCGGGGGGGGGTACGCAGTATTTT. Translation: CSAMLAGGGTQYF. The J gene is TRBJ2-3, the V gene TRBV20-1; 12 bases are a match to TRBD2. This CDR3 comprises 13 residues. V was clipped by 4 bases and J by 8 bases; unmatched bases: 4. Per the germline V gene, CDR1 is DFQATT and CDR2 is SNEGSKA (reference sequence).

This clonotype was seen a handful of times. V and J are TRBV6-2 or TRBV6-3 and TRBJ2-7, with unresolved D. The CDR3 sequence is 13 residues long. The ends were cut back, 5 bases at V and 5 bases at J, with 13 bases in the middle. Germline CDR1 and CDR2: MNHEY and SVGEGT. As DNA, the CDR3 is TGTGCCAGCAGTCGGCGAAGGCTGGACGAGCAGTACGTC. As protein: CASSRRRLDEQYV.

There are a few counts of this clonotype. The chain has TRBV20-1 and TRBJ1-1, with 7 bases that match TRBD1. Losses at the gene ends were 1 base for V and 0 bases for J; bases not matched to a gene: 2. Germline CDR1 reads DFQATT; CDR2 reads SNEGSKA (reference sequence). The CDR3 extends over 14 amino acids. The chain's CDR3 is CSARVGTVNTEAFF. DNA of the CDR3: TGCAGTGCTAGAGTGGGGACAGTGAACACTGAAGCTTTCTTT.